Detailed here is one T cell receptor beta chain. Which antigen it targets is not known. No base-level quality is on record; no much larger clone is a single base apart. This record belongs to a study of blood T cell repertoires in COVID-19 (dated by TCRdb to the early 2020s). Broadly, across the study: Samples from collaborators originated in the United States, Italy and Spain and spanned both the acute and convalescent phases of COVID-19. Sample metadata almost always included a de-identified subject ID, COVID-19 status, age in years and sex. Samples came from the ongoing ImmuneRACE study (first 160 participants) plus 1,254 subjects from 6 global collaborators. Where HLA class I and class II types were available, the types were taken from metadata supplied by the sample provider, not from assay-based typing. The repertoires were made available in a free public database intended to serve as a resource for research on the immune response to SARS-CoV-2. The prospective study material was composed of cDNA or gDNA derived from T cells, B-cell-depleted T cells, or PBMCs. The dataset comprised deeply sampled blood TCRbeta repertoires from subjects exposed to, actively infected with, or recovered from COVID-19. General study outcomes and caveats: The amount of clinical and demographic metadata varied by source and participant and was provided uncurated.

CDR3 length: 16 amino acids, cysteine to phenylalanine. Left in the record is the CDR3 DNA by itself, 48 bases read in frame from the first base. The germline V gene supplies CDR1 LGHNA and CDR2 YNFKEQ. V is pruned by 0 bases and J by 4 bases, leaving 6 bases of the junction without a gene match. Each collaborating institution followed its own protocols to collect whole blood in K2EDTA tubes. For TCRbeta analysis, collaborator samples were shipped as frozen whole blood, as isolated PBMCs, or as DNA extracted from either sample type. TCRbeta CDR3 regions were amplified from genomic DNA using the immunoSEQ Assay, a bias-controlled multiplex PCR. As for the original processing: The number of nucleated cells in each sample was estimated from the amplification of reference gene primers within the assay. Sequence reads were collapsed and filtered to measure the absolute abundance of every unique TCRbeta CDR3 rearrangement. For each sample, productive Simpson clonality was calculated by taking the square root of Simpson's diversity index across productive rearrangements. TCRdb carries this immuneACCESS record with in-frame sequences only. Its versions omit some clonotypes, under half of them owing to an unresolved V gene in the studies checked, with the rest unexplained. The D gene and trimming were derived from the DNA, and the V and J assignments and clone size from that table. For this sample the table gives roughly 80,000 clones, of which 75% to 90% were detected only once. The top ten clones comprise about 5.3% of the sample.

The sample taken for sequencing was peripheral blood. This TCR came from a man between 50 and 59 years old with active COVID-19. The chain joins TRBV4-2 to TRBJ2-3; 8 junctional bases match TRBD2. The nucleotide sequence is TGTGCCAGCAGCCAAGATCCGGCGGGGGGTGCAGATACGCAGTATTTT. This is translated as CASSQDPAGGADTQYF.